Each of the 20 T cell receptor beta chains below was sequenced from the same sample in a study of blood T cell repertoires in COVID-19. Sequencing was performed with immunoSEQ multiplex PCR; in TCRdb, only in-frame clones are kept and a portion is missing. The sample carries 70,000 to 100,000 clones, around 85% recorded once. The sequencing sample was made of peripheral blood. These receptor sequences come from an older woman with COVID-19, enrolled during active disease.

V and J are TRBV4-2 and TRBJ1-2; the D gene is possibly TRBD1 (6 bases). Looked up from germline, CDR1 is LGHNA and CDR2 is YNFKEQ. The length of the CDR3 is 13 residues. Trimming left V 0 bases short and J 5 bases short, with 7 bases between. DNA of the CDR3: TGTGCCAGCAGCCAAGAAGGGGGATATGGCTACACCTTC. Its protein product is CASSQEGGYGYTF.

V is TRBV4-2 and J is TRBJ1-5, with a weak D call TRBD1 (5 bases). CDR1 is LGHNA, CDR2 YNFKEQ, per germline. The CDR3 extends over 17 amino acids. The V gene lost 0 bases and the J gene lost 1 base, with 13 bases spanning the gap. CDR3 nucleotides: TGTGCCAGCAGCCAAGAGGCGGGGGGTCTGAGCAATCAGCCCCAGCATTTT. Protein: CASSQEAGGLSNQPQHF.

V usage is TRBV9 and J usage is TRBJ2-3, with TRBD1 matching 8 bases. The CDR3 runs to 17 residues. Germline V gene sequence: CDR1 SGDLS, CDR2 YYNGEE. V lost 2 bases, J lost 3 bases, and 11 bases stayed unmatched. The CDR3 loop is CASSVSQGALSTDTQYF. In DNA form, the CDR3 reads TGTGCCAGCAGCGTGAGTCAGGGGGCGCTTAGTACAGATACGCAGTATTTT.

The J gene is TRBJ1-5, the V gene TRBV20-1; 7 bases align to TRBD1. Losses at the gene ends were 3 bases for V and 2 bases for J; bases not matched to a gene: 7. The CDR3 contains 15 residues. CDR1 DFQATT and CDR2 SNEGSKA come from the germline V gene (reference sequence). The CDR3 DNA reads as TGCAGTGCTAGTGCAGGGGGAGATCGCAATCAGCCCCAGCATTTT. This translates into CSASAGGDRNQPQHF.

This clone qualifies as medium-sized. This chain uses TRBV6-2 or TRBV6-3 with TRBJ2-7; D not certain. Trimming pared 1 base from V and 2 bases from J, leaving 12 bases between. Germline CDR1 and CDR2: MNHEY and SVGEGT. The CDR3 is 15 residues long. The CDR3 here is CASSYFRHSTYEQYF. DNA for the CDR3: TGTGCCAGCAGTTACTTTCGTCACAGCACCTACGAGCAGTACTTC.

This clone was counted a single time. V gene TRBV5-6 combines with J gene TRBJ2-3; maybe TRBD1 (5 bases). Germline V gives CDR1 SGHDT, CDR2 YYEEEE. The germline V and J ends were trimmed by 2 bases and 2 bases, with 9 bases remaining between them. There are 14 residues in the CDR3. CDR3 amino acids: CASSLGHYTDTQYF. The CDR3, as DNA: TGTGCCAGCAGCTTAGGACACTACACAGATACGCAGTATTTT. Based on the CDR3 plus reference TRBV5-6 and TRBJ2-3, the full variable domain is DAGVTQSPTHLIKTRGQQVTLRCSPKSGHDTVSWYQQALGQGPQFIFQYYEEEERQRGNFPDRFSGHQFPNYSSELNVNALLLGDSALYLCASSLGHYTDTQYFGPGTRLTVL.

In DNA form, the CDR3 reads TGTGCCAGCAGTTTATCGCCCCCGGGGGGGCTCGCAGATACGCAGTATTTT. Translated, it gives CASSLSPPGGLADTQYF. V gene TRBV27 combines with J gene TRBJ2-3, with TRBD2 matching over 8 bases. CDR1 is MNHEY and CDR2 is SMNVEV in the germline V gene (reference sequence). There are 17 residues in the CDR3. The V segment lost 0 bases and the J segment 4 bases; nucleotides outside the gene matches: 9.

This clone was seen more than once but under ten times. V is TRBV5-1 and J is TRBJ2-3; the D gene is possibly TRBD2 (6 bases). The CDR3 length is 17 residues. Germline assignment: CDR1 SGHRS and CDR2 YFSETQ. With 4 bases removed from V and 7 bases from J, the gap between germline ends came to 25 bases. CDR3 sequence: CASSTATGGSGVNTQYF. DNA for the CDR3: TGCGCCAGCAGCACCGCGACCGGAGGGTCGGGTGTGAATACGCAGTATTTT.

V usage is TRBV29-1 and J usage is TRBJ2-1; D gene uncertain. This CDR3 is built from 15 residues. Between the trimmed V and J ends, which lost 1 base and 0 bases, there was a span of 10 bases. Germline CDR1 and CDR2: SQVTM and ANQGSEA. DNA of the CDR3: TGCAGCGTTGAAGGCGTCGTTTCCTCCTACAATGAGCAGTTCTTC. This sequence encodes CSVEGVVSSYNEQFF.

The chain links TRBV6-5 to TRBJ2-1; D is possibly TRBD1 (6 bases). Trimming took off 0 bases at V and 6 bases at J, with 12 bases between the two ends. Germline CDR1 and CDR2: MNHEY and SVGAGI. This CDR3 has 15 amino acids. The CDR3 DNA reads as TGTGCCAGCAGTTACTCAACGACAGGTCTCAATGAGCAGTTCTTC. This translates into CASSYSTTGLNEQFF.

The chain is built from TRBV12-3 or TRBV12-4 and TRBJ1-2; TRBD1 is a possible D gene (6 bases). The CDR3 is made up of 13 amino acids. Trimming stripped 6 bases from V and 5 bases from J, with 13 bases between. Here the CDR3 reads CASSRDKIYGYTF. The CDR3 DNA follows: TGTGCCAGCAGCAGGGACAAGATTTATGGCTACACCTTC.

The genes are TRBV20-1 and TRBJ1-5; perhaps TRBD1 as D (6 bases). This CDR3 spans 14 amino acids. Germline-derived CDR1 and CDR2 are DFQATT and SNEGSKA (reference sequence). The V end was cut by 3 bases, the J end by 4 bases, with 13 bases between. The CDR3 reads CSASLGQLNQPQHF. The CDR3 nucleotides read TGCAGTGCTAGTTTAGGACAGCTGAATCAGCCCCAGCATTTT.

The CDR3 loop is CASSLRGNEQFF. The CDR3 nucleotides are TGTGCCAGCAGTTTACGGGGGAATGAGCAGTTCTTC. The chain links TRBV27 to TRBJ2-1; D perhaps matches TRBD2 (6 bases). CDR1 is MNHEY, CDR2 SMNVEV, per germline (reference sequence). The CDR3 is 12 amino acids. V lost 2 bases to trimming and J lost 7 bases, with 6 bases between them.

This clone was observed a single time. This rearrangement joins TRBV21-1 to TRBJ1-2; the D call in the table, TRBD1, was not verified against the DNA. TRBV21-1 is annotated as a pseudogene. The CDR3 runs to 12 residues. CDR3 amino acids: CASSTTGDGYTF. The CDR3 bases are TGTGCCAGCAGTACGACAGGGGATGGCTACACCTTC.

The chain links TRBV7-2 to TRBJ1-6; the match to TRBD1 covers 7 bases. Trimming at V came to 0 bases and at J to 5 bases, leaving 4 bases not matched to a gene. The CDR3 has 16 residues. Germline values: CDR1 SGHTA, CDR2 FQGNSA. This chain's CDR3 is CASSLAAGTDNSPLHF. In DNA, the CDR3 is TGTGCCAGCAGCTTAGCGGCCGGGACAGATAATTCACCCCTCCACTTT.

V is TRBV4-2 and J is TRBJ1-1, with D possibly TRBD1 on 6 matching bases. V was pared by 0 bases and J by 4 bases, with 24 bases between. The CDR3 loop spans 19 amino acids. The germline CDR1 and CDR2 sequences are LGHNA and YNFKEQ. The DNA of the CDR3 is TGTGCCAGCAGCCAAGAGTTCGCGACATTACTAGGGGGTCGCACTGAAGCTTTCTTT. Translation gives CASSQEFATLLGGRTEAFF.

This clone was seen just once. The CDR3 spells CASSPDTSYEQYF. CDR3 bases: TGTGCCAGCAGCCCGGACACATCCTACGAGCAGTACTTC. This chain uses TRBV3-1 (or the pseudogene TRBV3-2) with TRBJ2-7, with D possibly TRBD1 on 5 matching bases. The germline V gene encodes CDR1 LGHDT and CDR2 YNNKEL (reference sequence). V gave up 4 bases and J gave up 1 base, with 8 bases separating them. This CDR3 spans 13 amino acids.

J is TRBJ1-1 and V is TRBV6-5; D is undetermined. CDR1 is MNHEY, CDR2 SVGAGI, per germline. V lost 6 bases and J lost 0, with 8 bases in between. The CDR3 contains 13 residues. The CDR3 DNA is TGTGCCAGCAGCATGGAGCTGAACACTGAAGCTTTCTTT. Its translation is CASSMELNTEAFF.

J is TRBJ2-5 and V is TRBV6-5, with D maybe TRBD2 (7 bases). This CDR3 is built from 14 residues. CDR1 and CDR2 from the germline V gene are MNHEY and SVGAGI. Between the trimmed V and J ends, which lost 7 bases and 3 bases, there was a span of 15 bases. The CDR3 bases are TGTGCCAGCACCGAGGGGGGGTCCGAAGAGACCCAGTACTTC. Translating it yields CASTEGGSEETQYF.

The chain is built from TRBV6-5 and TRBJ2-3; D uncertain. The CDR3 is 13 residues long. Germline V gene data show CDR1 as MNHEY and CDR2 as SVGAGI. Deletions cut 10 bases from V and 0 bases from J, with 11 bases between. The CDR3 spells CAISLSSTDTQYF. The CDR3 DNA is TGTGCCATCTCCCTTTCTAGCACAGATACGCAGTATTTT.